Below are 14 T cell receptor beta chains sequenced from a single sample in a study of blood T cells in healthy people across ages. A second PCR of 7 to 11 cycles used a sample-barcoded 5' primer and a J-beta primer mix. Each CDR3 protein is one row after TCRdb ran MiXCR on the 5' RACE reads. The sample includes roughly 640,000 distinct CDR3 sequences, about 30% seen only once; the top ten take approximately 14%. The sample comprised blood. The origin of the receptors is a woman at least 80 years old in good health.

The chain carries TRBV29-1 and TRBJ2-3; 10 positions match TRBD2. CDR1 SQVTM and CDR2 ANQGSEA come from the germline V gene. Trimming removed 7 bases from V and 0 bases from J; junction bases left unmatched: 10. This CDR3 has 16 amino acids. CDR3 residues: CSAGVGLAASTDTQYF. The CDR3 DNA sequence: TGCAGCGCTGGGGTAGGACTAGCGGCTAGCACAGATACGCAGTATTTT.

This clonotype was seen a few times. The chain has TRBV3-1 and TRBJ2-1, with D unresolved. The germline V gene has CDR1 LGHDT and CDR2 YNNKEL (reference sequence). V lost 3 bases and J 6 bases, leaving 15 bases between the germline ends. The CDR3 spans 15 residues. CDR3 bases: TGTGCCAGCAGCCAGCACCACCTAAACCTCAATGAGCAGTTCTTC. Its translation: CASSQHHLNLNEQFF.

V is TRBV20-1 and J is TRBJ1-5, with unresolved D. The ends were cut back, 4 bases at V and 0 bases at J, with 10 bases in the middle. This CDR3 spans 14 amino acids. Germline V gives CDR1 DFQATT, CDR2 SNEGSKA (reference sequence). The CDR3 DNA follows: TGCAGTGCTACCTATGGCGGTAGCAATCAGCCCCAGCATTTT. As protein: CSATYGGSNQPQHF.

For this clonotype: Since a much larger clone is just one base distant, this may be a read error. The V and J genes are TRBV29-1 and TRBJ2-5; TRBD1 aligns across 9 bases. The J call may not be correct, given that the DNA end is closer to TRBJ2-7. CDR3 length: 13 residues. In germline, CDR1 is SQVTM, CDR2 ANQGSEA. In nucleotides, the CDR3 is TGCAGCGTCTCACAGGGGGCGTCCGGCGAGCAGTACTTC. Its translation is CSVSQGASGEQYF.

A note on this clonotype: This may come from a read error, since a much larger clone is one base off. V gene TRBV5-6 combines with J gene TRBJ2-4; D is unresolved. Trimming stripped 4 bases from V and 1 base from J, with 18 bases between. Germline V gene lookup returns CDR1 SGHDT and CDR2 YYEEEE. This CDR3 spans 17 amino acids. CDR3 loop: CASSPTSGRLAKNIQYF. CDR3 nucleotides: TGTGCCAGCAGCCCCACCAGTGGGCGGTTGGCCAAAAACATTCAGTACTTC.

This clonotype was counted a few times. The rearrangement uses TRBV9 and TRBJ2-1, with 10 positions matching TRBD2. The CDR3 extends over 16 amino acids. CDR1 is SGDLS and CDR2 is YYNGEE in the germline V gene. V was pared by 4 bases and J by 8 bases, with 12 bases of the junction left unmatched. Written as DNA, the CDR3 is TGTGCCAGCAGCTGGACCAGCGGGGGGGCCGGGGATGAGCAGTTCTTC. Translating gives CASSWTSGGAGDEQFF.

This clonotype was counted at least ten times. This sequence joins TRBV5-1 and TRBJ2-7; 13 bases map to TRBD2. Germline-derived CDR1 and CDR2 are SGHRS and YFSETQ. The ends lost 0 bases at V and 3 bases at J; junction bases unmatched: 3. The CDR3 spans 16 residues. In DNA form, the CDR3 reads TGCGCCAGCAGCTTGGAAGGGACTAGCGGGGTCTACGAGCAGTACTTC. Protein sequence: CASSLEGTSGVYEQYF.

The rearrangement joins TRBV3-1 to TRBJ2-1; a weak D match, TRBD2 (6 bases). This CDR3 region has 13 residues. With 6 bases removed from V and 6 bases from J, the gap between germline ends came to 12 bases. Germline V gives CDR1 LGHDT, CDR2 YNNKEL (reference sequence). CDR3: CASRPEGINEQFF. For the CDR3, the DNA is TGTGCCAGCAGGCCGGAGGGGATCAATGAGCAGTTCTTC.

This clonotype was recorded at least ten times. V usage is TRBV11-3 and J usage is TRBJ2-3; D may be TRBD1 (7 bases). This CDR3 spans 16 amino acids. Trimming left V 2 bases short and J 6 bases short, with 18 bases between. Germline V gives CDR1 SGHNT, CDR2 YENEEA. The CDR3 sequence is CASSLFSQGGLDTQYF. In nucleotides, the CDR3 is TGTGCCAGCAGCTTATTCTCCCAGGGGGGATTGGATACGCAGTATTTT.

This clonotype was seen at least ten times. This chain joins TRBV7-9 and TRBJ1-2; 7 nucleotides match TRBD1. Germline CDR1 SEHNR, CDR2 FQNEAQ (reference sequence). The CDR3 extends over 13 amino acids. With 3 bases clipped from V and 7 bases from J, the junction kept 5 bases outside the gene matches. For the CDR3, the DNA is TGTGCCAGCAGCTTGAGGAACAGGGGTGGCTACACCTTC. Translated: CASSLRNRGGYTF.

This clonotype was counted at least ten times. The chain employs TRBV7-2 and TRBJ2-1; TRBD2 matches at 8 bases. The J segment lost 6 bases and the V segment lost 4 bases, leaving 8 bases of the junction unmatched. This CDR3 comprises 15 residues. The germline gives CDR1 SGHTA, CDR2 FQGNSA. For the CDR3, the DNA is TGTGCCAGCAGCTCGACTAGCGACTCTGGCAATGAGCAGTTCTTC. This gives the protein CASSSTSDSGNEQFF.

The rearrangement joins TRBV2 to TRBJ2-7, with D uncertain. V lost 7 bases, J lost 5 bases, and 9 bases lay in between. The CDR3 spans 11 residues. Per germline, CDR1 SNHLY and CDR2 FYNNEI. The CDR3 sequence: CASKVDHEQYF. CDR3 sequence (DNA): TGTGCCAGCAAGGTGGACCACGAGCAGTACTTC.

Many counts were recorded for this clonotype. The chain has TRBV4-1 and TRBJ2-1, with TRBD2 identical over 8 bases. The CDR3 loop spans 16 amino acids. Germline CDR1 MGHRA, CDR2 YSYEKL. V trimming: 0 bases; J trimming: 2 bases; junction bases outside the gene matches: 3. The chain's CDR3 is CASSQDFGGAYNEQFF. CDR3 DNA sequence: TGCGCCAGCAGCCAAGATTTCGGGGGGGCCTACAATGAGCAGTTCTTC.

A remark on this clonotype: Its ends do not fully match the called genes, so a read error is possible. The chain links TRBV27 to TRBJ2-7, with D perhaps TRBD2 (5 bases). The CDR3 loop spans 15 amino acids. Germline CDR1 MNHEY, CDR2 SMNVEV (reference sequence). The CDR3 reads CTSRATPGGSYEQYF. CDR3 nucleotide sequence: TGTACCAGCCGGGCAACTCCCGGAGGCTCCTACGAGCAGTACTTC.